One and the same sample provided the 6 T cell receptor beta chains below, sequenced in a study of cytomegalovirus exposure and HLA in healthy donors. It was with 60 Vbeta and 13 Jbeta primers that the PCR ran. The repertoire was sequenced with immunoSEQ multiplex PCR; TCRdb's copy has only in-frame clones and lacks some. The table lists tens of thousands of clones, more than 60% of them singletons. The sequenced material came from PBMCs. The receptors originated from a man aged 45 to 65 in good health and CMV-seropositive.

This clone was observed once. The rearrangement joins TRBV9 to TRBJ2-1, with 11 bases lining up with TRBD2. The CDR3 sequence is 19 residues long. V trimming: 0 bases; J trimming: 0 bases; junction bases outside the gene matches: 8. CDR1 is SGDLS, CDR2 YYNGEE, per germline. CDR3 in DNA: TGTGCCAGCAGCGTAGGTCTAGCGGGGGGAATGAGCTCCTACAATGAGCAGTTCTTC. Translated, it gives CASSVGLAGGMSSYNEQFF.

This rearrangement joins TRBV4-1 to TRBJ2-7; 10 nucleotides line up with TRBD2. Germline V gives CDR1 MGHRA, CDR2 YSYEKL. This CDR3 contains 16 residues. Germline trimming cut 2 bases from V and 3 bases from J; bases unmatched to any gene: 7. The CDR3 region is CASSQSPGLANYEQYF. The CDR3 nucleotides are TGCGCCAGCAGCCAATCCCCGGGACTAGCGAACTACGAGCAGTACTTC.

The genes are TRBV7-9 and TRBJ1-1; 11 bases line up with TRBD1. Unmatched junction bases numbered 6, after V lost 5 bases and J lost 4 bases. CDR1 and CDR2 (germline): SEHNR, FQNEAQ (reference sequence). The CDR3 totals 15 residues. The CDR3 region is CASSARTGGGTEAFF. The CDR3, as DNA: TGTGCCAGCAGCGCACGGACAGGGGGCGGCACTGAAGCTTTCTTT.

The chain recombines TRBV7-8 with TRBJ1-4; 10 nucleotides match TRBD1. The V segment lost 5 bases and the J segment 8 bases; nucleotides outside the gene matches: 5. CDR3 length: 14 residues. CDR1 is SGHVS, CDR2 FQNEAQ, per germline. The CDR3 spells CASSLGDRGEKLFF. The DNA of the CDR3 is TGTGCCAGCAGCCTCGGGGACAGGGGAGAAAAACTGTTTTTT.

V is TRBV7-9 and J is TRBJ1-2; 7 bases line up with TRBD1. The CDR3 extends over 15 amino acids. Germline V gene lookup returns CDR1 SEHNR and CDR2 FQNEAQ (reference sequence). The J segment lost 6 bases and the V segment lost 2 bases, leaving 9 bases of the junction unmatched. The chain's CDR3 is CASSLIAQGNNGYTF. The CDR3, as DNA: TGTGCCAGCAGCTTAATCGCACAGGGGAACAATGGCTACACCTTC.

The rearrangement links TRBV5-4 to TRBJ2-5, with 12 bases identical to TRBD2. J lost 7 bases, V lost 2 bases, and 6 bases had no gene match. The CDR3 extends over 15 amino acids. Germline V lookup: CDR1 SGHNT, CDR2 YYREEE (reference sequence). The chain's CDR3 is CASSFGLAGSGTQYF. DNA for the CDR3: TGTGCCAGCAGCTTTGGACTAGCGGGATCCGGGACCCAGTACTTC.